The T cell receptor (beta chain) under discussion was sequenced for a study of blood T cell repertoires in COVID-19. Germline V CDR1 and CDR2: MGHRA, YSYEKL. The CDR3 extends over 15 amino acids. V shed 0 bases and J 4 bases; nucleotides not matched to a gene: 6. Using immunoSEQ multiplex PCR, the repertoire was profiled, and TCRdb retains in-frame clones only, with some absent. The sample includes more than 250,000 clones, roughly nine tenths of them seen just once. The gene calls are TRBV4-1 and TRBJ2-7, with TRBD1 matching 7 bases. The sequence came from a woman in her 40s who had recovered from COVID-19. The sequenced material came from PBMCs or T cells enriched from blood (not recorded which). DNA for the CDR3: TGCGCCAGCAGCCAAGACGGGACAGTTTATTACGAGCAGTACTTC. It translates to CASSQDGTVYYEQYF.